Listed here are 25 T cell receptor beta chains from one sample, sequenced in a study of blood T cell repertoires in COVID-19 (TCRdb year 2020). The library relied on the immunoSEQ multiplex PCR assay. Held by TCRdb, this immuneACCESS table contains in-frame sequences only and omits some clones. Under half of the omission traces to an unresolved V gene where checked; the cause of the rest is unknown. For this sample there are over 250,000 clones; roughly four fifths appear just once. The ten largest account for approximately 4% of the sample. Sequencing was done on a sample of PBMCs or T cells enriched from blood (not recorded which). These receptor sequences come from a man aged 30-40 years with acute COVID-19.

DNA of the CDR3: TGTGCCTGGGGGAGTTCAAAGTCACCCCTCCACTTT. This translates into CAWGSSKSPLHF. The chain employs TRBV30 and TRBJ1-6; D is unclear. The CDR3 runs to 12 residues. V was cut by 5 bases and J by 10 bases, with 12 bases left in between. CDR1 is GTSNPN, CDR2 SVGIG, per germline (reference sequence).

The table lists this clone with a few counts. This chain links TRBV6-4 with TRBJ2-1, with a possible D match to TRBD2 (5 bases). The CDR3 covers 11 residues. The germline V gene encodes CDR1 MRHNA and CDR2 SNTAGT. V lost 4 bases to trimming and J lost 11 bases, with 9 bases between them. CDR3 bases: TGTGCCAGCAGTGGAAGAGGGAAGCAGTTCTTC. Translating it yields CASSGRGKQFF.

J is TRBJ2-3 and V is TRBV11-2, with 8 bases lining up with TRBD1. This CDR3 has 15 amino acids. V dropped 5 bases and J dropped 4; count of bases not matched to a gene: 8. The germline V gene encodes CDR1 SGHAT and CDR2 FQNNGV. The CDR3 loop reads CASSPGGGWADTQYF. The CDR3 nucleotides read TGTGCCAGCAGCCCAGGGGGCGGGTGGGCAGATACGCAGTATTTT.

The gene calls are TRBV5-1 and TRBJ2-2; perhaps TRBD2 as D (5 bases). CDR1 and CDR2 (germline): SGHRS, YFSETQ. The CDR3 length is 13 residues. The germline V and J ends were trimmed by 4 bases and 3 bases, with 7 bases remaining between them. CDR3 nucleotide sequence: TGCGCCAGCAGCCACGGGGACACCGGGGAGCTGTTTTTT. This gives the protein CASSHGDTGELFF.

The CDR3: CASRKLTWDSKKTHNQPQHF. CDR3 coding DNA: TGTGCCAGCAGAAAACTAACTTGGGACAGCAAAAAGACCCACAATCAGCCCCAGCATTTT. The chain joins TRBV28 to TRBJ1-5; 7 positions match TRBD1. Germline V lookup: CDR1 MDHEN, CDR2 SYDVKM. The CDR3 consists of 20 residues. Germline trimming cut 6 bases from V and 3 bases from J; bases unmatched to any gene: 23.

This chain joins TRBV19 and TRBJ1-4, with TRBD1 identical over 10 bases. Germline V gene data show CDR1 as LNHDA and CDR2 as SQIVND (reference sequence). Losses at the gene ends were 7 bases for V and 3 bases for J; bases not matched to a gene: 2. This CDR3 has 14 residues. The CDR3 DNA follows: TGTGCCAGTACCGGGACAGGGGCTAATGAAAAACTGTTTTTT. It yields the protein CASTGTGANEKLFF.

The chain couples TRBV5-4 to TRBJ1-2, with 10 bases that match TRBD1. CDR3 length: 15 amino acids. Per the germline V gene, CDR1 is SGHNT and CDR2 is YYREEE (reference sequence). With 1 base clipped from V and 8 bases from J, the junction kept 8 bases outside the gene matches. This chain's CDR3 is CASSLSDRGFSGYTF. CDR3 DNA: TGTGCCAGCAGCTTGTCGGACAGGGGGTTCTCAGGCTACACCTTC.

The CDR3 sequence is CASSLVGEDGYTF. The CDR3 DNA reads as TGCGCCAGCAGCTTGGTTGGAGAGGATGGCTACACCTTC. The rearrangement joins TRBV5-1 to TRBJ1-2; D call uncertain. CDR1 and CDR2 (germline): SGHRS, YFSETQ. CDR3 length equals 13 residues. V was cut by 0 bases and J by 6 bases, with 9 bases left in between.

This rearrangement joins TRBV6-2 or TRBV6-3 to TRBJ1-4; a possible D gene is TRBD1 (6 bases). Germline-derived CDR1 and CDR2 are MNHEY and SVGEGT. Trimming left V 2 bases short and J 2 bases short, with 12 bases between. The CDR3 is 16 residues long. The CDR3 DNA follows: TGTGCCAGCAGTTACGGCGGGGGCTGGACTAATGAAAAACTGTTTTTT. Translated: CASSYGGGWTNEKLFF.

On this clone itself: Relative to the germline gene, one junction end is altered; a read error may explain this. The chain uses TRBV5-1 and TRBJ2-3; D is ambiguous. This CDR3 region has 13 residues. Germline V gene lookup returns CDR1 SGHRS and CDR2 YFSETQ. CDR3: CASRSELTDTQYF. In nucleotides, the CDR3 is TGTGCCAGCAGATCTGAACTTACAGATACGCAGTATTTT. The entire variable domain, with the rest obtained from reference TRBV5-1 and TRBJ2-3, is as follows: KAGVTQTPRYLIKTRGQQVTLSCSPISGHRSVSWYQQTPGQGLQFLFEYFSETQRNKGNFPGRFSGRQFSNSRSEMNVSTLELGDSALYLCASRSELTDTQYFGPGTRLTVL.

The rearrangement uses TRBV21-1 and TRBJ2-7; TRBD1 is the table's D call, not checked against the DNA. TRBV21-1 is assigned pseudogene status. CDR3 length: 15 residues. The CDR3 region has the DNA TGTGCCACCTTGGCTCAAGACAGCCTAACCTACGAGCAGTACGTC. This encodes CATLAQDSLTYEQYV.

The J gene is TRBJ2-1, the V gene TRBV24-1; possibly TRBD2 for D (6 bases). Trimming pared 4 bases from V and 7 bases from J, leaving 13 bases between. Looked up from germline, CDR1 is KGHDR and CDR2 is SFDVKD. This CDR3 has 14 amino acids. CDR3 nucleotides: TGTGCCACCAGTGACCCGGGAGCCGCTAATGAGCAGTTCTTC. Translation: CATSDPGAANEQFF.

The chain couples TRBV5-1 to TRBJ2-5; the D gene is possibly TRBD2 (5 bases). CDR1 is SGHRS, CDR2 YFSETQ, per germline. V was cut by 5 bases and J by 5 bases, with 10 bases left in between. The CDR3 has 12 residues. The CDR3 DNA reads TGCGCCAGCAGGAGGGTGGGGGAGACCCAGTACTTC. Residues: CASRRVGETQYF.

The CDR3 spells CASSVLGVVLGQSFTGELFF. As DNA, the CDR3 is TGTGCCAGCAGCGTATTGGGGGTTGTGTTGGGACAGAGTTTCACCGGGGAGCTGTTTTTT. The chain has TRBV9 and TRBJ2-2; TRBD1 matches at 7 bases. Germline CDR1 and CDR2: SGDLS and YYNGEE. The CDR3 sequence is 20 residues long. The J segment lost 4 bases and the V segment lost 1 base, leaving 19 bases of the junction unmatched. Supplemented by reference TRBV9 and TRBJ2-2, the full variable domain reads DSGVTQTPKHLITATGQRVTLRCSPRSGDLSVYWYQQSLDQGLQFLIQYYNGEERAKGNILERFSAQQFPDLHSELNLSSLELGDSALYFCASSVLGVVLGQSFTGELFFGEGSRLTVL.

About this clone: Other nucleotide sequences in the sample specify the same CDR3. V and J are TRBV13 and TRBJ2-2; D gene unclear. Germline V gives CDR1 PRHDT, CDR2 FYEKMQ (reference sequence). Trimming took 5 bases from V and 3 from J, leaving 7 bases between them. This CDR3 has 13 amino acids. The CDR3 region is CASSPRDTGELFF. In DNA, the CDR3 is TGTGCCAGCAGCCCCCGCGACACCGGGGAGCTGTTTTTT.

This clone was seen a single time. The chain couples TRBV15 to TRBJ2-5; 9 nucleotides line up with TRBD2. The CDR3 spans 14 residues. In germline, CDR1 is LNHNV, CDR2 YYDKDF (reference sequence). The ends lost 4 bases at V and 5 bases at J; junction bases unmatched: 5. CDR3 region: CATSTRLAVETQYF. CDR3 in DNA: TGTGCCACCAGCACAAGACTAGCGGTTGAGACCCAGTACTTC.

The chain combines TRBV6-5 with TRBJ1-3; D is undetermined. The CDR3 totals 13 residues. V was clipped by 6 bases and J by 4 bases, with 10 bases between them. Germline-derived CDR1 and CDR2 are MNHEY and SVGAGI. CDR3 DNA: TGTGCCAGCAGATCCCCCCCGGGAAACACCATATATTTT. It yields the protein CASRSPPGNTIYF.

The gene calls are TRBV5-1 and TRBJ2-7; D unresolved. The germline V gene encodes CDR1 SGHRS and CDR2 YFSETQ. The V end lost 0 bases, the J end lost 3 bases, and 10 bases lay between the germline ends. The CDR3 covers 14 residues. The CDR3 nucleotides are TGCGCCAGCAGCTTGGAGTGGCCAGGCTACGAGCAGTACGTC. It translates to CASSLEWPGYEQYV.

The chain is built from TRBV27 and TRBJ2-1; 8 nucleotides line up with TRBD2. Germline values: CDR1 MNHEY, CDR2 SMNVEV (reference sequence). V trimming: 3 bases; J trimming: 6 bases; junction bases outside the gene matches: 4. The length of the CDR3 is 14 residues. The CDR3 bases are TGTGCCAGCAGTTTCGCGGGAGGCCCCAATGAGCAGTTCTTC. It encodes CASSFAGGPNEQFF.

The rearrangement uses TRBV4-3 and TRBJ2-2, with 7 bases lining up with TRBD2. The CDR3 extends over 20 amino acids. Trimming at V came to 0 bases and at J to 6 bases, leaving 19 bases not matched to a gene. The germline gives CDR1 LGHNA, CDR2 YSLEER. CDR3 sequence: CASSQENYSFQREVAGELFF. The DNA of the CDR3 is TGCGCCAGCAGCCAAGAGAATTACTCATTCCAGCGGGAAGTCGCCGGGGAGCTGTTTTTT.

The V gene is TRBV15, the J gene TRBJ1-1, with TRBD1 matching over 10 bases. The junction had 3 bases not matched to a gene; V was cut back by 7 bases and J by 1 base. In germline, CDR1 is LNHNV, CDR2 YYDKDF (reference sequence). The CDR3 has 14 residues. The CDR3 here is CATNRDRGNTEAFF. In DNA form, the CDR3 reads TGTGCCACCAACCGGGACAGGGGGAACACTGAAGCTTTCTTT.

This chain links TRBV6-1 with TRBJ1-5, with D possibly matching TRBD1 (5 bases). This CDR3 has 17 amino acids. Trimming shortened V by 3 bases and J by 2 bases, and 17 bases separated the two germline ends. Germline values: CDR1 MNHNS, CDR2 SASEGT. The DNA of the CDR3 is TGTGCCAGCAGTGAGGCGACAGCCCAAAGGGGCAATCAGCCCCAGCATTTT. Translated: CASSEATAQRGNQPQHF.

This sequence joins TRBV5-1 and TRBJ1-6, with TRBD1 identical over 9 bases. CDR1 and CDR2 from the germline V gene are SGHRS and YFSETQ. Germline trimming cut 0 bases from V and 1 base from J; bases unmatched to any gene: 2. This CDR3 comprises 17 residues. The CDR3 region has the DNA TGCGCCAGCAGCTTGGGACAGGGGGGATCCTATAATTCACCCCTCCACTTT. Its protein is CASSLGQGGSYNSPLHF.

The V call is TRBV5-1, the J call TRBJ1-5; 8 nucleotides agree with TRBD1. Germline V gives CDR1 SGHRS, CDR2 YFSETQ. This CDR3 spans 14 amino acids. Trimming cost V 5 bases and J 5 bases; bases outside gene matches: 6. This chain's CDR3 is CASSSGQGDQPQHF. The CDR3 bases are TGCGCCAGCAGTTCCGGACAGGGCGATCAGCCCCAGCATTTT. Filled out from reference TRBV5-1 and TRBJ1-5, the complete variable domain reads KAGVTQTPRYLIKTRGQQVTLSCSPISGHRSVSWYQQTPGQGLQFLFEYFSETQRNKGNFPGRFSGRQFSNSRSEMNVSTLELGDSALYLCASSSGQGDQPQHFGDGTRLSIL.

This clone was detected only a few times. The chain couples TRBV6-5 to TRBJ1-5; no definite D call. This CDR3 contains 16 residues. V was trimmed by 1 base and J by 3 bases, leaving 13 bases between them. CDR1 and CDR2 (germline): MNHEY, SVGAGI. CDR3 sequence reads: CASSYLGRMPNQPQHF. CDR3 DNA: TGTGCCAGCAGTTACTTAGGCAGGATGCCCAATCAGCCCCAGCATTTT.